The 13 T cell receptor beta chains in this list originate from one sample, sequenced in a study of blood T cell repertoires in COVID-19. The repertoire was sequenced with immunoSEQ multiplex PCR; TCRdb's copy has only in-frame clones and lacks some. The sample holds around 260,000 clones, around 82% seen once. Input material: peripheral blood. Receptor source: a human donor with COVID-19, enrolled during active disease. The donor label of this sample is uncertain.

The V call is TRBV2, the J call TRBJ1-2; 7 bases fit TRBD1. Trimming cost V 3 bases and J 4 bases; bases outside gene matches: 5. The CDR3 sequence is 14 residues long. CDR1 and CDR2 (germline): SNHLY, FYNNEI. The CDR3 here is CASSEDRFFYGYTF. CDR3 nucleotides: TGTGCCAGCAGTGAGGACAGGTTCTTCTATGGCTACACCTTC.

This chain joins TRBV5-5 and TRBJ1-2, with D perhaps TRBD1 (5 bases). Trimming pared 1 base from V and 8 bases from J, leaving 9 bases between. The CDR3 covers 12 residues. Germline V lookup: CDR1 SGHKS, CDR2 YYEKEE (reference sequence). As DNA, the CDR3 is TGTGCCAGCAGCTTGACAGGTGGCGGCTACACCTTC. Its protein is CASSLTGGGYTF.

The V gene is TRBV19, the J gene TRBJ1-6, with 9 positions matching TRBD1. V dropped 5 bases and J dropped 7; count of bases not matched to a gene: 9. The CDR3 totals 16 residues. The germline V gene encodes CDR1 LNHDA and CDR2 SQIVND (reference sequence). Here the CDR3 DNA reads TGTGCCAGTAGTCTTCAACAGGGGGCGCAGAATTCACCCCTCCACTTT. Translating gives CASSLQQGAQNSPLHF. The entire variable domain, with the rest obtained from reference TRBV19 and TRBJ1-6, is as follows: DGGITQSPKYLFRKEGQNVTLSCEQNLNHDAMYWYRQDPGQGLRLIYYSQIVNDFQKGDIAEGYSVSREKKESFPLTVTSAQKNPTAFYLCASSLQQGAQNSPLHFGNGTRLTVT.

The chain employs TRBV6-5 and TRBJ1-1; D is uncertain. Looked up from germline, CDR1 is MNHEY and CDR2 is SVGAGI. The length of the CDR3 is 13 residues. Trimming removed 11 bases at V and 5 bases at J, with 18 bases between. CDR3 sequence: CACLRRSGTEAFF. In DNA form, the CDR3 reads TGTGCCTGCCTACGGAGATCGGGGACTGAAGCTTTCTTT.

This sequence joins TRBV9 and TRBJ2-1; 8 positions match TRBD2. Looked up from germline, CDR1 is SGDLS and CDR2 is YYNGEE. Unmatched junction bases numbered 7, after V lost 4 bases and J lost 4 bases. The CDR3 runs to 15 residues. Written as DNA, the CDR3 is TGTGCCAGCAGCCCGCGAGCGGGAGTTTACAATGAGCAGTTCTTC. Amino acid sequence: CASSPRAGVYNEQFF.

The V and J genes are TRBV7-9 and TRBJ1-6; D is uncertain. Germline values: CDR1 SEHNR, CDR2 FQNEAQ (reference sequence). V was shortened by 1 base and J by 13 bases, with 14 bases between the two germline ends. The CDR3 contains 14 residues. The CDR3 nucleotides read TGTGCCAGCAGCTTAGAGCTCCGGGGTTCGCCCCTCCACTTT. It yields the protein CASSLELRGSPLHF.

The chain carries TRBV4-1 and TRBJ1-1; maybe TRBD1 (5 bases). Trimming stripped 7 bases from V and 0 bases from J, with 12 bases between. The CDR3 is 14 amino acids. Germline CDR1 reads MGHRA; CDR2 reads YSYEKL. The CDR3 region is CASKRDPMNTEAFF. The CDR3 DNA reads as TGCGCCAGCAAGCGGGACCCTATGAACACTGAAGCTTTCTTT.

The rearrangement joins TRBV7-2 to TRBJ1-2; 12 positions agree with TRBD1. The CDR3 covers 15 residues. Germline-derived CDR1 and CDR2 are SGHTA and FQGNSA. V lost 1 base, J lost 5 bases, and 2 bases stayed unmatched. CDR3 sequence (DNA): TGTGCCAGCAGCTTAGGGGGACAGGGGGCGTATGGCTACACCTTC. This sequence encodes CASSLGGQGAYGYTF.

This sequence joins TRBV28 and TRBJ1-4; 7 bases are shared with TRBD1. CDR3 length: 14 residues. The V gene's germline CDR1 is MDHEN and CDR2 SYDVKM. V shed 6 bases, J shed 0 bases, and the junction held 1 base outside the gene matches. CDR3 nucleotides: TGTGCCAGCAGACAGGGGTCAACTAATGAAAAACTGTTTTTT. Translating it yields CASRQGSTNEKLFF.

The chain joins TRBV25-1 to TRBJ1-5, with unresolved D. V was pared by 5 bases and J by 7 bases, with 12 bases between. Germline V CDR1 and CDR2: MGHDK, SYGVNS. This CDR3 has 13 amino acids. CDR3 in DNA: TGTGCCAGCAGTCTGGTAGGAGGACAGCCCCAGCATTTT. It codes for CASSLVGGQPQHF.

This clone has only one observation. This chain connects TRBV24-1 to TRBJ1-2; TRBD1 agrees at 10 bases. The V gene's germline CDR1 is KGHDR and CDR2 SFDVKD. V was clipped by 3 bases and J by 8 bases; unmatched bases: 8. This CDR3 spans 15 amino acids. CDR3 sequence (DNA): TGTGCCACCAGTGATACCCGGGACAGGGGTCGGGGCTACACCTTC. Amino acid sequence: CATSDTRDRGRGYTF.

The chain joins TRBV1 to TRBJ1-6; TRBD1 is the table's D call and was not checked against the DNA. TRBV1 is given as a pseudogene. The CDR3 consists of 16 residues. CDR3 sequence (DNA): TGCACCAGCATCCCTTGTACAGGGGGCATCGATTCACCCCTCCACTTT. Protein: CTSIPCTGGIDSPLHF.

V and J are TRBV27 and TRBJ1-1; D remains unclear. V was cut by 6 bases and J by 5 bases, with 16 bases left in between. The CDR3 loop spans 14 amino acids. Per germline, CDR1 MNHEY and CDR2 SMNVEV (reference sequence). The DNA of the CDR3 is TGTGCCAGCAGGCGTAAAGGTCTAGGAACTGAAGCTTTCTTT. As protein: CASRRKGLGTEAFF.